Reported below is one TCR beta chain. This entry belongs to a study of T cell responses to AZD1222 COVID-19 vaccine. CDR1 GTSNPN and CDR2 SVGIG come from the germline V gene (reference sequence). The CDR3 has 14 residues. Unmatched junction bases numbered 10, after V lost 3 bases and J lost 9 bases. Measured with immunoSEQ multiplex PCR; TCRdb has only the in-frame clones, and not every one. The profile covers around 160,000 clones, with about 91% appearing a single time and about 1.5% taken by the ten largest. The sequence derives from an adult in good health. This sample comprised peripheral blood, obtained on day 0 of AZD1222 vaccination. The chain carries TRBV30 and TRBJ2-1, with 8 nucleotides matching TRBD2. The CDR3: CAWSSGTSYGEQFF. The CDR3 DNA sequence: TGTGCCTGGAGCTCCGGGACTAGTTATGGTGAGCAGTTCTTC.